The sequence of this T cell receptor (beta chain) was determined in a study of blood T cell repertoires in COVID-19. The overall study: Samples of COVID-19 (acute and convalescent) were obtained from the United States, Italy and Spain. Sample material is recorded as cDNA or gDNA derived from T cells, B-cell-depleted T cells, or PBMCs.

Methods used by the authors: Reference gene primer amplification in the assay estimated nucleated cell counts. Clones were sequenced by immunoSEQ multiplex PCR, and TCRdb holds only the in-frame ones, with some missing. The DNA was the basis for D and trimming; V, J and clone size are from that table. The sample has 75,000 to 90,000 clones; around 91% are singletons. After removal of 4 bases from V and 4 bases from J, the junction contained 16 bases not matched to a gene. CDR1 is SEHNR and CDR2 is FQNEAQ in the germline V gene (reference sequence). The CDR3 runs to 17 residues. Sequencing was performed on peripheral blood. The rearrangement joins TRBV7-9 to TRBJ2-7, with 7 bases lining up with TRBD1. This TCR came from a human donor in a cohort sampled during active COVID-19. The DNA of the CDR3 is TGTGCCAGCAGCTGGACCGGGACAGACCCGCGGGCTTACGAGCAGTACTTC. This translates into CASSWTGTDPRAYEQYF.